The T cell receptor (beta chain) described here comes from a study of monozygotic twins with inflammatory bowel disease. TCRdb re-called the 5' RACE reads and shows each CDR3 protein once, DNA omitted. In total, the table holds approximately 420,000 distinct CDR3 sequences. Germline values: CDR1 LNHDA, CDR2 SQIVND (reference sequence). The CDR3 runs 12 residues. The genes are TRBV19 and TRBJ2-7; TCRdb's assignment of TRBD2 cannot be checked, as there is no DNA. The receptor was isolated from a human donor with ulcerative colitis or Crohn's disease, or a healthy co-twin of an affected twin (not recorded which). The sequenced sample consisted of blood. This CDR3 reads CASSFPAGEQYF.